This TCR beta chain came from a study of tumor-infiltrating lymphocytes in primary liver carcinoma. As concerns this clonotype: The CDR3 end shows no conserved phenylalanine or tryptophan, and so a read error is likely. Because the CDR3's place on the DNA is in doubt, the DNA is left out and the CDR3 is given as listed by TCRdb.

CDR1 is SGHAT and CDR2 is FQNNGV in the germline V gene. Counting both end residues, the CDR3 totals 13 amino acids. From unsorted bulk tissue weighing roughly 18-30 mg, DNA and RNA were co-extracted. TCR beta cDNA was prepared out of roughly 520 ng total RNA by means of a constant-region primer. Construction of TCR beta libraries relied on three successive nested multiplex PCR rounds employing slightly modified ARM-PCR. Primers for the first two PCR rounds were TRBV1-TRBV30 forward primers and a C-beta reverse primer (around 11 cycles per round). TCRdb reprocessed the multiplex PCR reads via MiXCR and lists one record per CDR3 protein. This repertoire shows 100,000 or so distinct CDR3 sequences, roughly 80% found once; its top ten account for approximately 21%.

This receptor was identified in a man aged 40-49 years with primary liver carcinoma and hepatitis B virus infection. The chain joins TRBV11-2 to TRBJ2-7. Sequencing was done on a sample of liver tumor tissue from sampling region 3. Sample subset: tumor region T3, left-lateral pole. The CDR3 is CASSFGQLYEQYL.